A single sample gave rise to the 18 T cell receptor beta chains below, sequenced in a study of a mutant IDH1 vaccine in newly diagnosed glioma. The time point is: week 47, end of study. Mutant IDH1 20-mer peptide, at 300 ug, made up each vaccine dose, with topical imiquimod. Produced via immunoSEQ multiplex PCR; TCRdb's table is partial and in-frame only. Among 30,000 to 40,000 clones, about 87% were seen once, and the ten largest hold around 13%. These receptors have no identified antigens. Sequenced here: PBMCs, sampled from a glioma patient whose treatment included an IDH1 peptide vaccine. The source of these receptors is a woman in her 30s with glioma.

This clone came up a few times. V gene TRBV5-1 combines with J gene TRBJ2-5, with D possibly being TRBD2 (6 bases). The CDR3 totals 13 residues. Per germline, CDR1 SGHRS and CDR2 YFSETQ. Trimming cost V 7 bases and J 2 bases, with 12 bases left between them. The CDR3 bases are TGCGCCAGCGGCCGGGACTTTCAAGAGACCCAGTACTTC. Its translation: CASGRDFQETQYF.

The CDR3 bases are TGTGCCAGCAGCCCACAGGTTGCGGGAGAGGCTTTCTTT. It codes for CASSPQVAGEAFF. The chain is built from TRBV11-2 and TRBJ1-1; weak D call: TRBD1 (5 bases). CDR3 size: 13 residues. V lost 5 bases and J lost 11, with 18 bases in between. Germline V gives CDR1 SGHAT, CDR2 FQNNGV.

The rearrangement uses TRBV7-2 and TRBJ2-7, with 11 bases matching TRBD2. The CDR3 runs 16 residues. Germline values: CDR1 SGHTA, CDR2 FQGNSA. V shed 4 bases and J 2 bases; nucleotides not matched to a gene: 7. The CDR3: CASSSSLSGGAYEQYF. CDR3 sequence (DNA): TGTGCCAGCAGCTCCAGCCTTAGCGGGGGGGCCTACGAGCAGTACTTC.

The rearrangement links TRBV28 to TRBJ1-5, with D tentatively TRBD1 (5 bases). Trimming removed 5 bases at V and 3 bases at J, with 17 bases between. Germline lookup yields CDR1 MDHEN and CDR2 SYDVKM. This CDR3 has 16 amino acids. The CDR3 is CASSLPTDTSNQPQHF. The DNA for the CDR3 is TGTGCCAGCAGTCTCCCTACGGACACTTCCAATCAGCCCCAGCATTTT.

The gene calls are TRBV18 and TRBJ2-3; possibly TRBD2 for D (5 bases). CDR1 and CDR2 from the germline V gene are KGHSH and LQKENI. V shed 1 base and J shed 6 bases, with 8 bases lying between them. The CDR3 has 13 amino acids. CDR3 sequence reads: CASSPRGADTQYF. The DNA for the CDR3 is TGTGCCAGCTCACCACGGGGAGCGGATACGCAGTATTTT.

CDR3 amino acids: CASSEGDREAFF. The CDR3 nucleotides are TGTGCCAGCAGTGAGGGGGACAGGGAAGCTTTCTTT. The rearrangement links TRBV2 to TRBJ1-1, with 8 bases that match TRBD1. This CDR3 is 12 amino acids long. From germline, CDR1 is SNHLY and CDR2 FYNNEI. The J segment lost 8 bases and the V segment lost 3 bases, leaving 2 bases of the junction unmatched.

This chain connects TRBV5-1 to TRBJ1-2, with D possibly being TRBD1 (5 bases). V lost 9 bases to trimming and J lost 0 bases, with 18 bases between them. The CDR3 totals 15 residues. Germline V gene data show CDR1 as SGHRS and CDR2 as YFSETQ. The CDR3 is CANGGRRTSNYGYTF. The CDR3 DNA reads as TGCGCCAACGGGGGACGGAGAACTTCTAACTATGGCTACACCTTC.

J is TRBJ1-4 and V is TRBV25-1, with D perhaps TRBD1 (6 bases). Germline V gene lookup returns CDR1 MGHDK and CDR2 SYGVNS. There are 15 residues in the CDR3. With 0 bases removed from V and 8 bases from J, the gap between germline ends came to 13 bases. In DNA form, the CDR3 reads TGTGCCAGCAGTGAATATTGGGGGGCCCGGGAAAAACTGTTTTTT. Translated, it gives CASSEYWGAREKLFF.

CDR3 sequence (DNA): TGTGCTAGTGGTTTTAACACCCAAGAGACCCAGTACTTC. It yields the protein CASGFNTQETQYF. J is TRBJ2-5 and V is TRBV12-5; D not resolved. This CDR3 region has 13 residues. Trimming cost V 3 bases and J 1 base, with 6 bases left between them. CDR1 and CDR2 (germline): LGHNT, FRNRAP.

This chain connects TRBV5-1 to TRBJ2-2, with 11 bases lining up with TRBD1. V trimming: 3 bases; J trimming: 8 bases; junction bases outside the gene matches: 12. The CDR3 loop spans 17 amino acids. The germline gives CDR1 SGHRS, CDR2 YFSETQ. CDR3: CASSWGRTGGAEGELFF. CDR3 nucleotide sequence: TGCGCCAGCAGCTGGGGTAGGACAGGGGGCGCAGAAGGGGAGCTGTTTTTT.

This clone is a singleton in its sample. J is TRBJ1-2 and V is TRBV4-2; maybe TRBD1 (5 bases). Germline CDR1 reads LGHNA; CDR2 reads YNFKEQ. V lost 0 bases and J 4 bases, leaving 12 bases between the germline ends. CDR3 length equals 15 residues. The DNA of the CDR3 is TGTGCCAGCAGCCAAGATCTGACTGGGACCTATGGCTACACCTTC. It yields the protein CASSQDLTGTYGYTF.

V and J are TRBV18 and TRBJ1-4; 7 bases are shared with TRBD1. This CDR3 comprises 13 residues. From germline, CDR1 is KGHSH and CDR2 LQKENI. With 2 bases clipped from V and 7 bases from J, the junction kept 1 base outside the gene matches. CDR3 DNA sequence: TGTGCCAGCTCACCAGGGACAGCTGAAAAACTGTTTTTT. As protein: CASSPGTAEKLFF. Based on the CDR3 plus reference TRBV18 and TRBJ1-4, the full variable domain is NAGVMQNPRHLVRRRGQEARLRCSPMKGHSHVYWYRQLPEEGLKFMVYLQKENIIDESGMPKERFSAEFPKEGPSILRIQQVVRGDSAAYFCASSPGTAEKLFFGSGTQLSVL.

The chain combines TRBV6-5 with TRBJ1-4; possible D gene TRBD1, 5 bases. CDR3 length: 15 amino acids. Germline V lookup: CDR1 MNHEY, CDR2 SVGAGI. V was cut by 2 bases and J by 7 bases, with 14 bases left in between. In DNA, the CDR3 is TGTGCCAGCAGTTACGGCGGGGGAGGGAGTGAAAAACTGTTTTTT. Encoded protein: CASSYGGGGSEKLFF.

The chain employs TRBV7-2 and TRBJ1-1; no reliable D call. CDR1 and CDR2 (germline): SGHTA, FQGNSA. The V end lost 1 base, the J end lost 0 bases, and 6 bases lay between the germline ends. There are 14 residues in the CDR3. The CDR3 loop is CASSLGPMNTEAFF. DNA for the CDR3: TGTGCCAGCAGCTTAGGACCAATGAACACTGAAGCTTTCTTT.

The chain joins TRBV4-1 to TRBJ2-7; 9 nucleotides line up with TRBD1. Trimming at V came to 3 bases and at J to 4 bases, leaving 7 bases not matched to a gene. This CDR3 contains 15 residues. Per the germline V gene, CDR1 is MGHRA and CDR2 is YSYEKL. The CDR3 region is CASSQRQGDPYEQYF. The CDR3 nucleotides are TGCGCCAGCAGCCAGAGACAGGGGGACCCTTACGAGCAGTACTTC.

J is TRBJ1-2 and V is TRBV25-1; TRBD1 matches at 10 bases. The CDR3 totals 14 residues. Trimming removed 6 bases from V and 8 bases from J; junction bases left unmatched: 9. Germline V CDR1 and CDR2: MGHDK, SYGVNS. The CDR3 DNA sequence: TGTGCCAGCAGCTTGACAGGGGGCGGCAACGGCTACACCTTC. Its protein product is CASSLTGGGNGYTF.

CDR3 DNA: TGTGCCAGCAAAGGACGAGACCATCGGATCGACGAGCAGTACTTC. Translated, it gives CASKGRDHRIDEQYF. The chain has TRBV2 and TRBJ2-7, with D hard to call. The CDR3 runs to 15 residues. CDR1 and CDR2 from the germline V gene are SNHLY and FYNNEI. Trimming pared 7 bases from V and 5 bases from J, leaving 21 bases between.

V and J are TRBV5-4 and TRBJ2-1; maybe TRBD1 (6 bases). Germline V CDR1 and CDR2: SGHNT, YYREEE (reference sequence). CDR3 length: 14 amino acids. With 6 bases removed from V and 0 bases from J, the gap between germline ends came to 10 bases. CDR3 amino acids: CASTPGVSYNEQFF. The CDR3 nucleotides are TGTGCCAGCACCCCAGGGGTCTCCTACAATGAGCAGTTCTTC.